This paragraph reports one TCR beta chain. With 5 bases clipped from V and 3 bases from J, the junction kept 11 bases outside the gene matches. This CDR3 comprises 18 residues. Germline CDR1 MRHNA, CDR2 SNTAGT. The data originate from a study of blood T cell repertoires in COVID-19. Method: immunoSEQ multiplex PCR; TCRdb's copy keeps in-frame clones and lacks some. This sample has 150,000 to 200,000 clones, with roughly 83% found just once. This chain uses TRBV6-4 with TRBJ2-1; 12 bases map to TRBD2. The specimen sequenced was PBMCs or T cells enriched from blood (not recorded which). The sequence was collected from a woman between 25 and 40 years old who had recovered from COVID-19. CDR3 coding DNA: TGTGCCAGCAGTCCTGGACTAGCGGGGATGGGACTCTACAATGAGCAGTTCTTC. It is translated as CASSPGLAGMGLYNEQFF.